The rows below give T cell receptor beta chains drawn from one sample of a study of post-analysis software for immune sequencing data. TCRdb ran MiXCR on the PCR reads and lists one entry per CDR3 protein. There are fewer than 600,000 distinct CDR3 sequences in the sample; approximately 46% occur only once, and 9% to 14% lies in the top ten. The sample consisted of blood. The receptors were gathered from a girl under 18 with multiple sclerosis. Each CDR3 is given with its conserved first and last residue. The D gene is left open where the match is weak. Only some rows state a clone size, as once, few, many or a class for expanded clones.

>10|TRBV29-1|.|TRBJ1-2|.
CSALAVGYTF
TGCAGCGCCCTCGCGGTTGGCTACACCTTC
>14|TRBV14|.|TRBJ2-7|.
CASSQVQGAYEQYF
TGTGCCAGCAGCCAAGTTCAGGGCGCCTACGAGCAGTACTTC
>14|TRBV5-1|once|TRBJ2-7|TRBD2
CASREGGSSYEQYF
TGCGCCAGCAGGGAGGGCGGGAGCTCCTACGAGCAGTACTTC
>12|TRBV28|few|TRBJ2-1|.
CASSLALHEQFF
TGTGCCAGCAGCCTTGCTCTACATGAGCAGTTCTTC
>14|TRBV7-9|.|TRBJ2-5|.
CASSYHSGVETQYF
TGTGCCAGCAGCTACCATTCCGGGGTAGAGACCCAGTACTTC
>15|TRBV7-3|few|TRBJ2-1|TRBD2
CASSLIAGDGVEQFF
TGTGCCAGCAGCTTAATCGCGGGAGATGGAGTTGAGCAGTTCTTC
>15|TRBV5-1|.|TRBJ2-7|TRBD1
CASGLGGTGAGEQYF
TGCGCCAGCGGCTTGGGGGGGACAGGGGCTGGAGAGCAGTACTTC
>16|TRBV5-4|.|TRBJ2-7|TRBD2
CASSLDPGLVVYEQYF
TGTGCCAGCAGCTTAGATCCGGGACTAGTGGTTTACGAGCAGTACTTC
>16|TRBV5-1|.|TRBJ2-7|TRBD2
CASSQGGRSPPYEQYF
TGCGCCAGCAGCCAGGGCGGGAGGAGTCCCCCCTACGAGCAGTACTTC
>17|TRBV6-2/TRBV6-3|.|TRBJ1-1|.
CASSRPPYREWGTEAFF
TGTGCCAGCAGTCGACCCCCCTACAGGGAATGGGGGACTGAAGCTTTCTTT